A selection of T cell receptor beta chains follows, all from one sample in a study of cytomegalovirus exposure and HLA in healthy donors. The data were produced by immunoSEQ multiplex PCR, yet TCRdb's version contains in-frame clones alone and is incomplete. The data contain 100,000 to 150,000 clones, roughly 80% of them singletons. Sequenced material: PBMCs. All receptors come from a man between 25 and 39 years old in good health and CMV-seronegative. Each CDR3 is given with its conserved first and last residue. D genes are given only for firm matches. Size is stated for part of the rows, as once, few or many counts, or as a class when the clone is expanded.

TRBD1 . TRBJ2-3 TRBV6-5 CASSSTVGGGADTQYF TGTGCCAGCAGTTCCACGGTAGGGGGCGGCGCAGATACGCAGTATTTT
TRBD2 . TRBJ2-7 TRBV5-4 CASSGAQLGSGSKYEQYF TGTGCCAGCAGCGGGGCCCAGCTTGGGAGCGGGAGTAAGTACGAGCAGTACTTC
TRBD1 . TRBJ2-5 TRBV5-4 CASTPGTDQETQYF TGTGCCAGCACTCCAGGGACAGACCAAGAGACCCAGTACTTC
TRBD2 once TRBJ2-2 TRBV6-1 CASSAAGDTGELFF TGTGCCAGCAGTGCGGCGGGAGACACCGGGGAGCTGTTTTTT
. few TRBJ2-7 TRBV30 CAWSKKGGYEQYF TGTGCCTGGAGTAAAAAAGGGGGTTACGAGCAGTACTTC
. . TRBJ2-7 TRBV28 CASSFRLSFSYEQYF TGTGCCAGCAGTTTTAGACTAAGCTTCTCCTACGAGCAGTACTTC
. few TRBJ2-1 TRBV28 CASSLTGNEQFF TGTGCCAGCAGTTTAACGGGCAATGAGCAGTTCTTC
TRBD1 . TRBJ1-2 TRBV29-1 CSVVSGTGRGGYTF TGCAGCGTTGTGAGTGGGACAGGGAGGGGTGGCTACACCTTC
. . TRBJ1-4 TRBV21-1 CASSKEDRANEKLFF TGTGCCAGCAGCAAAGAGGACAGGGCTAATGAAAAACTGTTTTTT
. few TRBJ1-5 TRBV18 CASSPGTGNQPQHF TGTGCCAGCTCACCAGGAACAGGGAATCAGCCCCAGCATTTT
TRBD1 . TRBJ2-2 TRBV2 CATDRGQGTGELFF TGTGCCACCGACAGGGGGCAGGGGACCGGGGAGCTGTTTTTT
. . TRBJ1-4 TRBV5-6 CASSLAELSEKLFF TGTGCCAGCAGCTTGGCTGAACTTTCGGAAAAACTGTTTTTT
. . TRBJ2-4 TRBV6-1 CASSSSRQRKNIQYF TGTGCCAGCAGTTCTTCTAGACAGCGCAAAAACATTCAGTACTTC
. . TRBJ1-2 TRBV19 CAGRTNYGYTF TGTGCCGGCAGGACTAACTATGGCTACACCTTC
. . TRBJ1-5 TRBV19 CASNPGRGNQPQHF TGTGCCAGTAATCCGGGGAGGGGCAATCAGCCCCAGCATTTT
TRBD1 . TRBJ2-3 TRBV18 CASSPDRTSTDTQYF TGTGCCAGCTCACCGGACAGGACTAGCACAGATACGCAGTATTTT
TRBD2 . TRBJ2-5 TRBV5-1 CASSLVGGAETQYF TGCGCCAGCAGCTTGGTCGGGGGGGCGGAGACCCAGTACTTC
TRBD1 . TRBJ2-3 TRBV5-1 CASSFAGGHTDTQYF TGCGCCAGCAGCTTTGCAGGGGGCCACACAGATACGCAGTATTTT
TRBD1 . TRBJ1-2 TRBV28 CASDSRGEDGYTF TGTGCCAGCGATTCCAGGGGGGAGGATGGCTACACCTTC
. . TRBJ2-7 TRBV10-3 CAISQQAYEQYF TGTGCCATCAGTCAACAGGCCTACGAGCAGTACTTC
. . TRBJ2-1 TRBV7-9 CASSLGGHINEQFF TGTGCCAGCAGCTTAGGGGGACATATCAATGAGCAGTTCTTC
. . TRBJ1-2 TRBV28 CAIGGIGGYGYTF TGTGCCATCGGAGGGATCGGCGGCTATGGCTACACCTTC
. . TRBJ2-3 TRBV2 CAGSGVGTDTQYF TGTGCCGGTTCAGGGGTTGGCACAGATACGCAGTATTTT
TRBD1 once TRBJ1-2 TRBV7-2 CASSLNPSGQGANYGYTF TGTGCCAGCAGCTTAAATCCTTCTGGACAGGGAGCTAACTATGGCTACACCTTC
. . TRBJ2-7 TRBV29-1 CSVEYRDHEQYF TGCAGCGTTGAATACAGGGACCACGAGCAGTACTTC
TRBD1 few TRBJ1-5 TRBV19 CASNYNGQGSQPQHF TGTGCCAGTAACTACAACGGACAGGGGAGTCAGCCCCAGCATTTT
TRBD2 medium-sized TRBJ2-6 TRBV10-3 CAIRGGHSGANVLTF TGTGCCATCCGCGGGGGGCACTCTGGGGCCAACGTCCTGACTTTC
TRBD1 . TRBJ1-6 TRBV4-3 CASSLDRGPYNSPLHF TGCGCCAGCAGCCTGGACAGGGGACCCTATAATTCACCCCTCCACTTT
TRBD1 . TRBJ1-6 TRBV5-1 CASSLDPGQGYNSPLHF TGCGCCAGCAGCTTAGACCCGGGACAGGGTTATAATTCACCCCTCCACTTT
. . TRBJ1-5 TRBV18 CASSSSSSYNQPQHF TGTGCCAGCTCTTCAAGCTCGTCCTACAATCAGCCCCAGCATTTT
. few TRBJ1-5 TRBV7-9 CASSLGQGSNQPQHF TGTGCCAGCAGCTTAGGGCAGGGTAGCAATCAGCCCCAGCATTTT
TRBD1 . TRBJ1-1 TRBV5-5 CASSLGTGEAFF TGTGCCAGCAGCCTGGGGACAGGCGAAGCTTTCTTT
TRBD2 . TRBJ2-3 TRBV5-1 CASSSGLAGTTDTQYF TGCGCCAGCAGCTCAGGACTAGCGGGTACCACAGATACGCAGTATTTT
. . TRBJ1-5 TRBV10-3 CAISAEQGVDQPQHF TGTGCCATCAGCGCAGAACAGGGAGTGGATCAGCCCCAGCATTTT
TRBD2 . TRBJ2-5 TRBV7-9 CASSPLGLAGRETQYF TGTGCCAGCAGCCCCCTTGGACTAGCGGGAAGAGAGACCCAGTACTTC
TRBD2 . TRBJ2-2 TRBV7-2 CASSYAGTRRSGELFF TGTGCCAGCAGCTACGCCGGGACTAGACGTTCGGGGGAGCTGTTTTTT
. . TRBJ2-3 TRBV7-3 CASSLWSGSDTQYF TGTGCCAGCAGCTTATGGAGCGGGTCAGATACGCAGTATTTT
TRBD1 . TRBJ1-5 TRBV5-4 CASSLGGTGPQPQHF TGTGCCAGCAGCTTGGGGGGGACAGGGCCTCAGCCCCAGCATTTT
. . TRBJ1-4 TRBV4-2 CASSQEGASTNEKLFF TGTGCCAGCAGCCAAGAAGGGGCCTCAACTAATGAAAAACTGTTTTTT
. once TRBJ1-5 TRBV7-9 CASSSPDSSNQPQHF TGTGCCAGCAGCTCTCCCGACTCTAGCAATCAGCCCCAGCATTTT
. . TRBJ2-1 TRBV6-5 CASSSATRSWYEQFF TGTGCCAGCAGTTCTGCGACTAGGTCTTGGTATGAGCAGTTCTTC
TRBD1 . TRBJ2-7 TRBV7-9 CASSFYGQGTYEQYF TGTGCCAGCAGCTTCTACGGACAGGGGACCTACGAGCAGTACTTC